A selection of T cell receptor beta chains follows, all from one sample in a study of technical replicates of blood from several donors. Clones were read by immunoSEQ multiplex PCR, and TCRdb kept only the in-frame ones, dropping some. The sample consists of about 62,000 clones, 85% to 90% of them appearing once. The source material was PBMCs. The receptors come from a human donor in good health. Some clones in this sample may be carry-over from other donors' samples. Both conserved end residues are part of each CDR3. Fields, in order: D gene, V gene, J gene, clone size, CDR3 protein, CDR3 DNA. The D gene is left open where the match is weak. The size field is filled for only some rows; it gives once, few, many or a size class.

D gene: -; V gene: TRBV7-6; J gene: TRBJ2-3; clone size: -; CDR3 protein: CASSSFFSPQYF; CDR3 DNA: TGTGCCAGCAGCTCCTTTTTTTCTCCGCAGTATTTT
D gene: TRBD2; V gene: TRBV7-2; J gene: TRBJ2-2; clone size: -; CDR3 protein: CASSLLAGWNTGELFF; CDR3 DNA: TGTGCCAGCAGCTTATTAGCGGGATGGAACACCGGGGAGCTGTTTTTT
D gene: TRBD2; V gene: TRBV7-2; J gene: TRBJ2-1; clone size: -; CDR3 protein: CASSTRLAGGGNEQFF; CDR3 DNA: TGTGCCAGCAGTACACGACTAGCGGGAGGTGGCAATGAGCAGTTCTTC
D gene: -; V gene: TRBV15; J gene: TRBJ2-6; clone size: -; CDR3 protein: CATSRDPGSGANVLTF; CDR3 DNA: TGTGCCACCAGCAGAGATCCGGGATCTGGGGCCAACGTCCTGACTTTC
D gene: TRBD1; V gene: TRBV19; J gene: TRBJ2-1; clone size: -; CDR3 protein: CASSIGTGLYDEQFF; CDR3 DNA: TGTGCCAGTAGTATAGGGACAGGGCTCTATGATGAGCAGTTCTTC
D gene: -; V gene: TRBV4-1; J gene: TRBJ2-1; clone size: -; CDR3 protein: CASSHSDSRVNEQFF; CDR3 DNA: TGCGCCAGCAGCCATTCGGACAGCCGGGTTAACGAGCAGTTCTTC
D gene: -; V gene: TRBV5-5; J gene: TRBJ1-1; clone size: -; CDR3 protein: CASSLAVGLNTEAFF; CDR3 DNA: TGTGCCAGCAGCTTGGCGGTCGGTTTGAACACTGAAGCTTTCTTT
D gene: TRBD1; V gene: TRBV5-1; J gene: TRBJ2-1; clone size: -; CDR3 protein: CASSSQGNNEQFF; CDR3 DNA: TGCGCCAGCAGCTCACAGGGGAACAATGAGCAGTTCTTC
D gene: TRBD1; V gene: TRBV7-8; J gene: TRBJ2-5; clone size: -; CDR3 protein: CASSTRTGGIETQYF; CDR3 DNA: TGTGCCAGCAGCACACGGACAGGGGGCATAGAGACCCAGTACTTC
D gene: -; V gene: TRBV4-3; J gene: TRBJ1-2; clone size: -; CDR3 protein: CASSQETEIYGYTF; CDR3 DNA: TGCGCCAGCAGCCAAGAGACAGAGATCTATGGCTACACCTTC
D gene: -; V gene: TRBV9; J gene: TRBJ1-6; clone size: -; CDR3 protein: CASSVAGTRYNSPLHF; CDR3 DNA: TGTGCCAGCAGCGTAGCTGGGACTCGTTATAATTCACCCCTCCACTTT
D gene: TRBD2; V gene: TRBV7-3; J gene: TRBJ2-3; clone size: -; CDR3 protein: CASSLIGLAGAGDTQYF; CDR3 DNA: TGTGCCAGCAGCTTAATAGGGCTAGCGGGGGCCGGAGATACGCAGTATTTT
D gene: TRBD1; V gene: TRBV30; J gene: TRBJ1-2; clone size: -; CDR3 protein: CAWGTGSFDGYTF; CDR3 DNA: TGTGCCTGGGGGACAGGGAGTTTCGATGGCTACACCTTC
D gene: TRBD1; V gene: TRBV4-3; J gene: TRBJ1-1; clone size: few; CDR3 protein: CASSQDLRGRGNTEAFF; CDR3 DNA: TGCGCCAGCAGCCAAGATCTCAGGGGGCGAGGGAACACTGAAGCTTTCTTT
D gene: -; V gene: TRBV7-9; J gene: TRBJ1-1; clone size: once; CDR3 protein: CASSLALDSSEAFF; CDR3 DNA: TGTGCCAGCAGCTTAGCACTAGACTCGTCTGAAGCTTTCTTT
D gene: -; V gene: TRBV6-1; J gene: TRBJ1-2; clone size: -; CDR3 protein: CANSARTALDGYTF; CDR3 DNA: TGTGCCAACAGCGCCCGGACAGCGCTGGATGGCTACACCTTC
D gene: TRBD1; V gene: TRBV5-1; J gene: TRBJ1-1; clone size: few; CDR3 protein: CASRSGIDRGNTEAFF; CDR3 DNA: TGCGCCAGCAGGTCCGGGATAGACAGGGGGAACACTGAAGCTTTCTTT
D gene: TRBD2; V gene: TRBV4-3; J gene: TRBJ2-3; clone size: -; CDR3 protein: CASSQTAGGWDTQYF; CDR3 DNA: TGCGCCAGCAGCCAAACAGCGGGGGGCTGGGATACGCAGTATTTT
D gene: TRBD2; V gene: TRBV5-4; J gene: TRBJ2-7; clone size: -; CDR3 protein: CASSLSGGRFYEQYF; CDR3 DNA: TGTGCCAGCAGCTTGAGCGGGGGGAGGTTCTACGAGCAGTACTTC
D gene: TRBD1; V gene: TRBV6-5; J gene: TRBJ1-6; clone size: -; CDR3 protein: CASSYSKDRLKSPLHF; CDR3 DNA: TGTGCCAGCAGTTACTCAAAGGACAGGTTAAAATCACCCCTCCACTTT
D gene: -; V gene: TRBV13; J gene: TRBJ1-1; clone size: -; CDR3 protein: CASSSGHYTEAFF; CDR3 DNA: TGTGCCAGCAGCTCGGGACACTACACTGAAGCTTTCTTT
D gene: -; V gene: TRBV7-6; J gene: TRBJ2-5; clone size: -; CDR3 protein: CASSPQTVRQETQYF; CDR3 DNA: TGTGCCAGCAGCCCCCAGACAGTAAGGCAAGAGACCCAGTACTTC
D gene: TRBD1; V gene: TRBV7-2; J gene: TRBJ1-6; clone size: -; CDR3 protein: CASSVRTGSNSPLHF; CDR3 DNA: TGTGCCAGCAGCGTGAGGACAGGGTCTAATTCACCCCTCCACTTT
D gene: -; V gene: TRBV4-1; J gene: TRBJ1-5; clone size: -; CDR3 protein: CASSQDRGTNFGSNQPQHF; CDR3 DNA: TGCGCCAGCAGCCAAGATCGGGGGACGAATTTCGGGAGCAATCAGCCCCAGCATTTT
D gene: -; V gene: TRBV7-9; J gene: TRBJ2-7; clone size: -; CDR3 protein: CASSLTLAVEGEQYF; CDR3 DNA: TGTGCCAGCAGCCTGACACTAGCTGTCGAAGGCGAGCAGTACTTC
D gene: -; V gene: TRBV11-2; J gene: TRBJ2-7; clone size: -; CDR3 protein: CASSLDRRGFYEQYF; CDR3 DNA: TGTGCCAGCAGCTTAGACAGGCGGGGATTCTACGAGCAGTACTTC
D gene: -; V gene: TRBV30; J gene: TRBJ2-7; clone size: -; CDR3 protein: CAWSVGQWRGSYEQYF; CDR3 DNA: TGTGCCTGGAGTGTAGGGCAGTGGCGGGGATCCTACGAGCAGTACTTC
D gene: -; V gene: TRBV4-3; J gene: TRBJ1-2; clone size: -; CDR3 protein: CASSQDPEGTYGYTF; CDR3 DNA: TGCGCCAGCAGCCAAGATCCAGAGGGTACCTATGGCTACACCTTC
D gene: -; V gene: TRBV18; J gene: TRBJ1-2; clone size: -; CDR3 protein: CASSPITTLEGYTF; CDR3 DNA: TGTGCCAGCTCACCGATTACCACCTTGGAGGGCTACACCTTC
D gene: TRBD1; V gene: TRBV13; J gene: TRBJ1-2; clone size: -; CDR3 protein: CASSLEGGPYGYTF; CDR3 DNA: TGTGCCAGCAGCTTAGAAGGGGGCCCTTATGGCTACACCTTC
D gene: -; V gene: TRBV2; J gene: TRBJ2-1; clone size: -; CDR3 protein: CASRLGGGQFF; CDR3 DNA: TGTGCCAGCCGGTTGGGAGGAGGGCAGTTCTTC
D gene: -; V gene: TRBV7-2; J gene: TRBJ1-1; clone size: -; CDR3 protein: CASSLQGSSNTEAFF; CDR3 DNA: TGTGCCAGCAGCTTGCAGGGGTCTTCGAACACTGAAGCTTTCTTT
D gene: TRBD2; V gene: TRBV28; J gene: TRBJ2-3; clone size: -; CDR3 protein: CASSSEFGAGGRDTQYF; CDR3 DNA: TGTGCCAGCAGCTCCGAGTTCGGGGCGGGGGGACGAGATACGCAGTATTTT
D gene: -; V gene: TRBV10-3; J gene: TRBJ1-5; clone size: -; CDR3 protein: CAISEQEGQPQHF; CDR3 DNA: TGTGCCATCAGTGAACAGGAAGGACAGCCCCAGCATTTT
D gene: TRBD1; V gene: TRBV30; J gene: TRBJ2-7; clone size: -; CDR3 protein: CAWTPAPGQGTYEQYF; CDR3 DNA: TGTGCCTGGACACCCGCCCCGGGACAGGGAACCTACGAGCAGTACTTC
D gene: -; V gene: TRBV2; J gene: TRBJ1-4; clone size: -; CDR3 protein: CASSEGQRNEKLFF; CDR3 DNA: TGTGCCAGCAGTGAAGGGCAGCGTAATGAAAAACTGTTTTTT
D gene: -; V gene: TRBV11-2; J gene: TRBJ2-3; clone size: -; CDR3 protein: CASSPYYTDTQYF; CDR3 DNA: TGTGCCAGCAGCCCCTACTACACAGATACGCAGTATTTT
D gene: -; V gene: TRBV6-6; J gene: TRBJ1-4; clone size: -; CDR3 protein: CASKPSLPGTNEKLFF; CDR3 DNA: TGTGCCAGCAAACCGTCACTCCCGGGGACTAATGAAAAACTGTTTTTT
D gene: TRBD1; V gene: TRBV30; J gene: TRBJ2-2; clone size: -; CDR3 protein: CAWSGQGLDTGELFF; CDR3 DNA: TGTGCCTGGAGTGGACAGGGTCTCGATACCGGGGAGCTGTTTTTT
D gene: TRBD1; V gene: TRBV30; J gene: TRBJ2-7; clone size: -; CDR3 protein: CAWEVTGGPWEQYF; CDR3 DNA: TGTGCCTGGGAAGTGACAGGGGGTCCTTGGGAGCAGTACTTC
D gene: TRBD1; V gene: TRBV6-1; J gene: TRBJ1-1; clone size: -; CDR3 protein: CASSRTGVVNTEAFF; CDR3 DNA: TGTGCCAGCAGCCGGACAGGGGTGGTAAATACTGAAGCTTTCTTT
D gene: TRBD1; V gene: TRBV6-6; J gene: TRBJ2-1; clone size: -; CDR3 protein: CASRKPGQGYNEQFF; CDR3 DNA: TGTGCCAGCAGAAAACCGGGACAGGGTTACAATGAGCAGTTCTTC
D gene: TRBD1; V gene: TRBV30; J gene: TRBJ1-2; clone size: -; CDR3 protein: CAWDRANYGYTF; CDR3 DNA: TGTGCCTGGGACAGGGCGAACTATGGCTACACCTTC
D gene: -; V gene: TRBV5-6; J gene: TRBJ2-7; clone size: once; CDR3 protein: CASSFTGLSYEQYF; CDR3 DNA: TGTGCCAGCAGCTTTACAGGGCTCTCCTACGAGCAGTACTTC
D gene: TRBD1; V gene: TRBV18; J gene: TRBJ1-2; clone size: -; CDR3 protein: CATTGQGYGYTF; CDR3 DNA: TGTGCCACCACGGGACAGGGCTATGGCTACACCTTC
D gene: TRBD1; V gene: TRBV9; J gene: TRBJ1-5; clone size: -; CDR3 protein: CASSVGTGGSNQPQHF; CDR3 DNA: TGTGCCAGCAGCGTAGGGACAGGGGGATCCAATCAGCCCCAGCATTTT
D gene: -; V gene: TRBV29-1; J gene: TRBJ1-2; clone size: -; CDR3 protein: CSADSPLGYTF; CDR3 DNA: TGCAGCGCGGACAGCCCGCTGGGCTACACCTTC
D gene: TRBD1; V gene: TRBV6-5; J gene: TRBJ2-2; clone size: once; CDR3 protein: CASSPGTGDGGELFF; CDR3 DNA: TGTGCCAGCAGTCCCGGGACAGGGGATGGCGGGGAGCTGTTTTTT
D gene: -; V gene: TRBV5-1; J gene: TRBJ2-5; clone size: -; CDR3 protein: CASSWKGVETQYF; CDR3 DNA: TGCGCCAGCAGCTGGAAGGGGGTTGAGACCCAGTACTTC
D gene: TRBD1; V gene: TRBV6-1; J gene: TRBJ1-5; clone size: many; CDR3 protein: CASSGGTGGQHF; CDR3 DNA: TGTGCCAGCAGTGGTGGGACAGGCGGCCAGCATTTT
D gene: -; V gene: TRBV18; J gene: TRBJ1-1; clone size: -; CDR3 protein: CASSPAMDSLGGAFF; CDR3 DNA: TGTGCCAGCTCACCAGCCATGGACTCACTCGGAGGAGCTTTCTTT
D gene: TRBD2; V gene: TRBV5-1; J gene: TRBJ2-5; clone size: -; CDR3 protein: CASSGTSDETQYF; CDR3 DNA: TGCGCCAGCAGCGGAACTAGCGATGAGACCCAGTACTTC
D gene: -; V gene: TRBV7-2; J gene: TRBJ2-3; clone size: -; CDR3 protein: CASSRRETDTQYF; CDR3 DNA: TGTGCCAGCAGCCGCAGGGAAACAGATACGCAGTATTTT